This TCR beta chain is drawn from a study of T cells after yellow fever vaccination. Whole-study findings and limits: It was a small share of clonotypes that appeared in both CD4 and CD8 compartments. Primary-vaccination clones mostly resurfaced post-booster (about 95% CD4, under 90% CD8). Abundant bulk-population clonotypes could contaminate the FACS-sorted repertoires.

The sample holds many counts of this clonotype. As yet, its antigen is unknown. Synthesis of TCR cDNA relied on 5'RACE template switching, which attached a universal primer site and UMIs. TCRdb reanalysed the 5' RACE reads using MiXCR and keeps one entry per CDR3 protein. The sample consists of more than 200,000 distinct CDR3 sequences, more than 3.5% of them appearing once. The V end was cut by 7 bases, the J end by 2 bases, with 18 bases between. In germline, CDR1 is SGDLS, CDR2 YYNGEE. This CDR3 has 15 amino acids. The receptor's source is a man between 18 and 35 years old who received the YFV17D yellow fever vaccine. The sample in question was PBMCs, obtained 15 days after the yellow fever booster vaccination. The chain couples TRBV9 to TRBJ2-5, with D possibly TRBD2 on 6 matching bases. The CDR3 region is CASGLMGGSQETQYF. In DNA, the CDR3 is TGTGCCAGCGGCCTCATGGGGGGATCACAAGAGACCCAGTACTTC. Supplemented by reference TRBV9 and TRBJ2-5, the full variable domain reads DSGVTQTPKHLITATGQRVTLRCSPRSGDLSVYWYQQSLDQGLQFLIQYYNGEERAKGNILERFSAQQFPDLHSELNLSSLELGDSALYFCASGLMGGSQETQYFGPGTRLLVL.